The 4 T cell receptor beta chains below come from one sample, sequenced in a study of blood T cells in healthy people across ages. Primed by a sample-barcoded 5' primer and a J-beta primer mix, a second PCR proceeded for about 7 to 11 cycles. TCRdb processed the 5' RACE reads anew with MiXCR; each CDR3 protein has one entry. The sample has 650,000 to 800,000 distinct CDR3 sequences, approximately 44% seen once; the top ten hold roughly 19%. The sample taken for sequencing was blood. Receptor source: a man in his sixties in good health.

The chain has TRBV9 and TRBJ2-5; 8 bases are a match to TRBD2. The J segment lost 2 bases and the V segment lost 0 bases, leaving 3 bases of the junction unmatched. CDR1 is SGDLS, CDR2 YYNGEE, per germline. The CDR3 consists of 15 residues. The CDR3 nucleotides are TGTGCCAGCAGCGTAGATCCTAGCGGGCAAGAGACCCAGTACTTC. Its translation is CASSVDPSGQETQYF.

The V call is TRBV30, the J call TRBJ2-7; no clear D. Gene TRBJ2-5 matches the end of the DNA better, so the J call may be wrong. The CDR3 is 11 residues long. Germline CDR1 reads GTSNPN; CDR2 reads SVGIG (reference sequence). The CDR3 region has the DNA TGTGCCTGGAGTGTACACGGGACCCAGTACTTC. It is translated as CAWSVHGTQYF.

The rearrangement uses TRBV6-1 and TRBJ2-7, with 7 bases that match TRBD1. J lost 4 bases, V lost 2 bases, and 5 bases had no gene match. The germline gives CDR1 MNHNS, CDR2 SASEGT. The CDR3 consists of 14 residues. CDR3 residues: CASSEPGQKYEQYF. The CDR3 DNA follows: TGTGCCAGCAGTGAACCGGGACAGAAGTACGAGCAGTACTTC.

The gene calls are TRBV5-5 and TRBJ1-1; D is ambiguous. Germline assignment: CDR1 SGHKS and CDR2 YYEKEE (reference sequence). There are 12 residues in the CDR3. V was pared by 0 bases and J by 7 bases, with 7 bases between. CDR3 nucleotide sequence: TGTGCCAGCAGCTTGGATACAGTTGAAGCTTTCTTT. Its protein product is CASSLDTVEAFF.